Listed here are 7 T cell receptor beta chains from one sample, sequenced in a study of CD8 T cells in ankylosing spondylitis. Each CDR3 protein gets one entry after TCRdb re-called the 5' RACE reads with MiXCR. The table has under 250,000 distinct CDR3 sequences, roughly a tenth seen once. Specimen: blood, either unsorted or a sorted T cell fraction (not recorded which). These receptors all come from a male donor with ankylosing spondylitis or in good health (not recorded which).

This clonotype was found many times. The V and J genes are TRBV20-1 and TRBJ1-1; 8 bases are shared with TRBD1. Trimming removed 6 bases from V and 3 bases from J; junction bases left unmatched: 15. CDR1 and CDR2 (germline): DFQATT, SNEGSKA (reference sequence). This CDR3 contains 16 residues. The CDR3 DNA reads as TGCAGTGCCCGAAGCCTCCAGGGGGCTGGGGACACTGAAGCTTTCTTT. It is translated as CSARSLQGAGDTEAFF.

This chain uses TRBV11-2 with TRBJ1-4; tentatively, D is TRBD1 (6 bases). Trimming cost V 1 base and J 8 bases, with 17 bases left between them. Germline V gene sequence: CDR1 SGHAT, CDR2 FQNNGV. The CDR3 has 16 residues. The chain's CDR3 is CASSLAQNRVGEKLFF. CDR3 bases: TGTGCCAGCAGCTTAGCCCAGAACAGGGTTGGCGAAAAACTGTTTTTT.

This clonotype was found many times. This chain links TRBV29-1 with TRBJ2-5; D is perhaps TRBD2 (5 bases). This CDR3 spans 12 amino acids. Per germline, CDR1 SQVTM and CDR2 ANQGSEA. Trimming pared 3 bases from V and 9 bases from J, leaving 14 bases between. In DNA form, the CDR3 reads TGCAGCGTTGAGGTAGCGCTTGGGGCCCAGTACTTC. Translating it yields CSVEVALGAQYF.

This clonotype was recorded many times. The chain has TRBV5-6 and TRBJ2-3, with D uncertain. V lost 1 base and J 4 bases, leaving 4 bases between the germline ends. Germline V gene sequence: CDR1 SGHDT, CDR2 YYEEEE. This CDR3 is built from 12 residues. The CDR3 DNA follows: TGTGCCAGCAGCTTGATCGCAGATACGCAGTATTTT. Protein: CASSLIADTQYF.

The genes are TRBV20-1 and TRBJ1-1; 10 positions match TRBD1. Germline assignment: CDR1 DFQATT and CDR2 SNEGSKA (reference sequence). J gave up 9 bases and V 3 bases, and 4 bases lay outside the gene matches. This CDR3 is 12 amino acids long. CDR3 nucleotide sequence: TGCAGTGCTAGGGTGGGACAGGGGCAAGCTTTCTTT. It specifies CSARVGQGQAFF.

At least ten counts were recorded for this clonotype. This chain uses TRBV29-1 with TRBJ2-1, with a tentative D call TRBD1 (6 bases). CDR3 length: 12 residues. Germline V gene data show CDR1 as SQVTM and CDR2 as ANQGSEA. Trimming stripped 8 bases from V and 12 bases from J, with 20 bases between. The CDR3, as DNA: TGCAGCCATACCAGGGGACCTAGTTTGCAGTTCTTC. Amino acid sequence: CSHTRGPSLQFF.

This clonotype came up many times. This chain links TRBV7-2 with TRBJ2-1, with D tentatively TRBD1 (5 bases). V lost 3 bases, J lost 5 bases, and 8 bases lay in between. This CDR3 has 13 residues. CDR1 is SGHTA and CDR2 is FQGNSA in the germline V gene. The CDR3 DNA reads TGTGCCAGCAGCTTTGACAGCAACAATGAGCAGTTCTTC. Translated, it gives CASSFDSNNEQFF.